The 30 T cell receptor beta chains in this list originate from one sample, sequenced in a study of identical twins. TCRdb reanalysed the 5' RACE reads using MiXCR and keeps one entry per CDR3 protein. Here the sample spans some 500,000 distinct CDR3 sequences, 14% being singletons. The data also belong to a second study, concerning yellow fever vaccine responses in identical twins.

The sequencing sample was made of CD4+ T cells sorted from blood. The receptors come from a woman between 18 and 29 years old in good health.

This clonotype was seen only once. The V call is TRBV5-4, the J call TRBJ2-5, with TRBD2 identical over 9 bases. CDR1 and CDR2 (germline): SGHNT, YYREEE (reference sequence). V lost 4 bases and J lost 1; bases outside the gene matches: 8. There are 16 residues in the CDR3. The DNA of the CDR3 is TGTGCCAGCAGCCCTATTGCGGGGGGGGCCCAAGAGACCCAGTACTTC. It yields the protein CASSPIAGGAQETQYF.

The chain couples TRBV7-8 to TRBJ2-7; 12 bases align to TRBD2. The V segment lost 9 bases and the J segment 2 bases; nucleotides outside the gene matches: 2. CDR1 and CDR2 (germline): SGHVS, FQNEAQ. CDR3 length equals 13 residues. CDR3 in DNA: TGTGCCAGTACTAGCGGGGGGACCTACGAGCAGTACTTC. This translates into CASTSGGTYEQYF.

This clonotype was observed a few times. V is TRBV2 and J is TRBJ2-2, with a weak D call TRBD2 (6 bases). Germline V gives CDR1 SNHLY, CDR2 FYNNEI. The V gene lost 11 bases and the J gene lost 2 bases, with 12 bases spanning the gap. The CDR3 loop spans 13 amino acids. CDR3: CAGTEGNTGELFF. The CDR3 DNA sequence: TGTGCCGGCACGGAGGGAAACACCGGGGAGCTGTTTTTT.

This clonotype was seen at least ten times. The chain couples TRBV12-3 or TRBV12-4 to TRBJ2-7; 7 bases align to TRBD1. With 3 bases clipped from V and 7 bases from J, the junction kept 6 bases outside the gene matches. The CDR3 contains 13 residues. The CDR3 loop reads CASSFDRVGEQYF. DNA for the CDR3: TGTGCCAGCAGTTTTGACAGGGTAGGTGAGCAGTACTTC.

The chain carries TRBV29-1 and TRBJ2-2; D might be TRBD2 (6 bases). Germline lookup yields CDR1 SQVTM and CDR2 ANQGSEA. Trimming took 6 bases from V and 5 from J, leaving 10 bases between them. There are 12 residues in the CDR3. DNA of the CDR3: TGCAGCGTGGAGGGGATAACCGGGGAGCTGTTTTTT. It specifies CSVEGITGELFF.

This clonotype has just a few counts. The chain carries TRBV10-3 and TRBJ2-2, with no clear D. The CDR3 sequence is 13 residues long. Trimming left V 2 bases short and J 5 bases short, with 6 bases between. Germline lookup yields CDR1 ENHRY and CDR2 SYGVKD. The CDR3 loop reads CAISERETGELFF. The CDR3 coding sequence is TGTGCCATCAGTGAGAGGGAAACCGGGGAGCTGTTTTTT.

This chain joins TRBV6-2 or TRBV6-3 and TRBJ2-7; D gene uncertain. V was pared by 4 bases and J by 5 bases, with 15 bases between. The CDR3 is 14 amino acids. Germline CDR1 reads MNHEY; CDR2 reads SVGEGT. CDR3 amino acids: CASSFSGLKHEQYF. CDR3 coding DNA: TGTGCCAGCAGTTTCTCCGGGTTGAAGCACGAGCAGTACTTC.

This clonotype was observed a few times. The chain has TRBV12-3 or TRBV12-4 and TRBJ2-2; TRBD2 might be the D (5 bases). V was pared by 2 bases and J by 5 bases, with 6 bases between. The CDR3 extends over 13 amino acids. CDR3 protein: CASSLRETGELFF. The CDR3 DNA reads TGTGCCAGCAGTTTACGGGAAACCGGGGAGCTGTTTTTT.

This clonotype was counted only a few times. The V call is TRBV5-1, the J call TRBJ2-1, with 9 positions matching TRBD1. The ends lost 4 bases at V and 7 bases at J; junction bases unmatched: 9. Germline-derived CDR1 and CDR2 are SGHRS and YFSETQ. The CDR3 contains 15 residues. The CDR3, as DNA: TGCGCCAGCAGCCCTACAGGGGGCGCTTTTAATGAGCAGTTCTTC. Translation gives CASSPTGGAFNEQFF. The full variable domain, rest sourced from reference TRBV5-1 and TRBJ2-1, is KAGVTQTPRYLIKTRGQQVTLSCSPISGHRSVSWYQQTPGQGLQFLFEYFSETQRNKGNFPGRFSGRQFSNSRSEMNVSTLELGDSALYLCASSPTGGAFNEQFFGPGTRLTVL.

This clonotype has more than one count but fewer than ten. J is TRBJ2-7 and V is TRBV12-3 or TRBV12-4; D tentatively fits TRBD1 or TRBD2 (5 bases each). The V end lost 6 bases, the J end lost 4 bases, and 19 bases lay between the germline ends. The CDR3 is 15 amino acids. The CDR3 DNA sequence: TGTGCCAGCAGACCAGGGACGGCGACCAGGTACGAGCAGTACTTC. Protein: CASRPGTATRYEQYF.

The chain couples TRBV12-3 or TRBV12-4 to TRBJ1-1; the D gene is possibly TRBD1 (6 bases). The CDR3 totals 15 residues. V lost 6 bases and J lost 1, with 15 bases in between. CDR3 loop: CASSTEQGKNTEAFF. DNA of the CDR3: TGTGCCAGCAGCACAGAGCAGGGGAAGAACACTGAAGCTTTCTTT.

This clonotype was counted only a few times. V usage is TRBV11-2 and J usage is TRBJ2-6; 7 positions match TRBD1. Germline CDR1 is SGHAT and CDR2 is FQNNGV. The CDR3 totals 17 residues. The V segment lost 5 bases and the J segment 4 bases; nucleotides outside the gene matches: 11. CDR3 sequence (DNA): TGTGCCAGCAGCCCGAGAGCTGACAGGGCCGGGGCCAACGTCCTGACTTTC. It yields the protein CASSPRADRAGANVLTF.

In its sample, this clonotype was seen once. The rearrangement links TRBV7-9 to TRBJ1-2; D is perhaps TRBD1 (5 bases). V lost 5 bases to trimming and J lost 6 bases, with 13 bases between them. The CDR3 has 13 amino acids. Germline V gene lookup returns CDR1 SEHNR and CDR2 FQNEAQ (reference sequence). The CDR3 nucleotides read TGTGCCAGCAGCAACGGGACGCCCGATGGCTACACCTTC. Translation gives CASSNGTPDGYTF.

The genes are TRBV11-2 and TRBJ2-1; D is uncertain. V lost 5 bases to trimming and J lost 12 bases, with 11 bases between them. The CDR3 runs to 11 residues. Germline CDR1 and CDR2: SGHAT and FQNNGV. CDR3 loop: CASSRRAVQFF. Here the CDR3 DNA reads TGTGCCAGCAGCCGACGGGCTGTGCAGTTCTTC.

This clonotype was recorded a few times. The V gene is TRBV29-1, the J gene TRBJ2-1; D unresolved. The V and J ends lost 5 bases and 5 bases respectively, with 4 bases between them. Germline CDR1 and CDR2: SQVTM and ANQGSEA. The CDR3 contains 10 residues. CDR3 region: CSVWDNEQFF. DNA of the CDR3: TGCAGCGTTTGGGACAATGAGCAGTTCTTC.

This clonotype was seen more than once but under ten times. The chain uses TRBV6-1 and TRBJ1-1, with D perhaps matching TRBD1 (6 bases). CDR1 and CDR2 from the germline V gene are MNHNS and SASEGT. V lost 6 bases and J lost 1, with 18 bases in between. The CDR3 runs to 16 residues. The CDR3 sequence: CASRPAYQGPNTEAFF. DNA for the CDR3: TGTGCCAGCAGACCTGCTTACCAGGGGCCGAACACTGAAGCTTTCTTT.

The table lists this clonotype with a few counts. The V and J genes are TRBV9 and TRBJ1-1; D uncertain. There are 16 residues in the CDR3. Trimming removed 3 bases at V and 0 bases at J, with 15 bases between. Germline V gene data show CDR1 as SGDLS and CDR2 as YYNGEE. The CDR3 DNA sequence: TGTGCCAGCAGCGGAGGCTTGGCGATCATGAACACTGAAGCTTTCTTT. Translating gives CASSGGLAIMNTEAFF. Looking up the rest from reference TRBV9 and TRBJ1-1 gives the full variable domain: DSGVTQTPKHLITATGQRVTLRCSPRSGDLSVYWYQQSLDQGLQFLIQYYNGEERAKGNILERFSAQQFPDLHSELNLSSLELGDSALYFCASSGGLAIMNTEAFFGQGTRLTVV.

This clonotype was observed a few times. The J gene is TRBJ2-5, the V gene TRBV5-1; D gene ambiguous. This CDR3 comprises 13 residues. V was pared by 4 bases and J by 3 bases, with 10 bases between. The germline V gene encodes CDR1 SGHRS and CDR2 YFSETQ. CDR3 amino acids: CASSPDPEETQYF. The CDR3 DNA sequence: TGCGCCAGCAGCCCCGACCCCGAAGAGACCCAGTACTTC.

This chain uses TRBV20-1 with TRBJ2-7, with a tentative D call TRBD2 (5 bases). The CDR3 has 12 amino acids. Looked up from germline, CDR1 is DFQATT and CDR2 is SNEGSKA (reference sequence). The V gene lost 5 bases and the J gene lost 3 bases, with 11 bases spanning the gap. CDR3 loop: CSAWSGSYEQYF. The CDR3 DNA reads as TGCAGTGCTTGGTCGGGGAGCTACGAGCAGTACTTC.

V and J are TRBV29-1 and TRBJ2-7, with TRBD2 identical over 10 bases. V gave up 7 bases and J gave up 0 bases; unmatched junction bases: 6. CDR1 SQVTM and CDR2 ANQGSEA come from the germline V gene. The CDR3 loop spans 14 amino acids. This chain's CDR3 is CSAKASGSSYEQYF. The CDR3 DNA sequence: TGCAGCGCCAAAGCTAGCGGGAGCTCCTACGAGCAGTACTTC.

This clonotype was counted between two and nine times. The chain has TRBV7-2 and TRBJ2-2; TRBD2 is a possible D gene (6 bases). The CDR3 runs to 15 residues. Germline V CDR1 and CDR2: SGHTA, FQGNSA. With 6 bases removed from V and 7 bases from J, the gap between germline ends came to 18 bases. CDR3 amino acids: CASSPASVGFGELFF. In nucleotides, the CDR3 is TGTGCCAGCAGTCCCGCTAGCGTCGGATTCGGGGAGCTGTTTTTT.

V gene TRBV6-1 combines with J gene TRBJ2-2; TRBD2 might be the D (5 bases). The CDR3 contains 13 residues. V was pared by 6 bases and J by 6 bases, with 11 bases between. CDR1 and CDR2 (germline): MNHNS, SASEGT. The CDR3, as DNA: TGTGCCAGCAGCTCACTAGACTCCGGGGAGCTGTTTTTT. Protein sequence: CASSSLDSGELFF.

The table lists this clonotype with a count of one. The chain recombines TRBV15 with TRBJ2-2; a possible D gene is TRBD2 (6 bases). Germline V gene lookup returns CDR1 LNHNV and CDR2 YYDKDF (reference sequence). The CDR3 totals 16 residues. Trimming shortened V by 5 bases and J by 7 bases, and 20 bases separated the two germline ends. The CDR3 DNA follows: TGTGCCACCAGCGCCCCCGGGAGCTATCTCGGCGGGGAGCTGTTTTTT. Its translation is CATSAPGSYLGGELFF.

This clonotype has only a few counts. V gene TRBV12-3 or TRBV12-4 combines with J gene TRBJ1-3; possibly TRBD1 for D (6 bases). The CDR3 is made up of 14 amino acids. V lost 8 bases and J lost 0, with 11 bases in between. DNA for the CDR3: TGTGCCAGCGAAGACAGGCGCTCTGGAAACACCATATATTTT. As protein: CASEDRRSGNTIYF.

The chain recombines TRBV28 with TRBJ1-4; TRBD1 agrees at 8 bases. The trim removed 6 bases at V and 3 bases at J, leaving 6 bases unmatched. There are 15 residues in the CDR3. CDR1 and CDR2 (germline): MDHEN, SYDVKM. DNA of the CDR3: TGTGCCAGCAGGACAGGGGAGGGTGCTAATGAAAAACTGTTTTTT. As protein: CASRTGEGANEKLFF.

This clonotype has more than one count but fewer than ten. The chain combines TRBV11-2 with TRBJ2-1; no firm D call. CDR3 length: 15 residues. CDR1 is SGHAT and CDR2 is FQNNGV in the germline V gene. Trimming took off 1 base at V and 7 bases at J, with 14 bases between the two ends. CDR3: CASSLAPGVVNEQFF. The CDR3 region has the DNA TGTGCCAGCAGCTTAGCTCCTGGGGTCGTGAATGAGCAGTTCTTC.

This clonotype has at least ten counts. The CDR3 loop is CASSESTDTQYF. DNA for the CDR3: TGTGCCAGCAGTGAAAGCACAGATACGCAGTATTTT. The genes are TRBV25-1 and TRBJ2-3, with no clear D. The CDR3 length is 12 residues. V lost 2 bases and J 0 bases, leaving 0 bases between the germline ends. CDR1 is MGHDK and CDR2 is SYGVNS in the germline V gene.

This clonotype came up many times. The chain has TRBV5-1 and TRBJ2-7; D gene uncertain. With 3 bases removed from V and 4 bases from J, the gap between germline ends came to 8 bases. CDR3 length: 12 amino acids. Germline V gives CDR1 SGHRS, CDR2 YFSETQ. The CDR3 DNA reads TGCGCCAGCAGCTATTCCCAGTACGAGCAGTACTTC. This gives the protein CASSYSQYEQYF.

This clonotype has just a few counts. The chain has TRBV10-3 and TRBJ1-5, with D unresolved. Trimming left V 3 bases short and J 0 bases short, with 9 bases between. The CDR3 runs to 15 residues. Germline assignment: CDR1 ENHRY and CDR2 SYGVKD. The CDR3 region is CAISESGDSNQPQHF. In DNA, the CDR3 is TGTGCCATCAGTGAATCCGGGGATAGCAATCAGCCCCAGCATTTT.

This clonotype has more than one count but fewer than ten. The J gene is TRBJ2-3, the V gene TRBV27, with TRBD2 matching 7 bases. Trimming removed 6 bases from V and 2 bases from J; junction bases left unmatched: 5. The CDR3 spans 14 residues. CDR1 and CDR2 from the germline V gene are MNHEY and SMNVEV (reference sequence). This CDR3 reads CASRMTSYTDTQYF. The CDR3, as DNA: TGTGCCAGCAGGATGACTAGCTACACAGATACGCAGTATTTT.